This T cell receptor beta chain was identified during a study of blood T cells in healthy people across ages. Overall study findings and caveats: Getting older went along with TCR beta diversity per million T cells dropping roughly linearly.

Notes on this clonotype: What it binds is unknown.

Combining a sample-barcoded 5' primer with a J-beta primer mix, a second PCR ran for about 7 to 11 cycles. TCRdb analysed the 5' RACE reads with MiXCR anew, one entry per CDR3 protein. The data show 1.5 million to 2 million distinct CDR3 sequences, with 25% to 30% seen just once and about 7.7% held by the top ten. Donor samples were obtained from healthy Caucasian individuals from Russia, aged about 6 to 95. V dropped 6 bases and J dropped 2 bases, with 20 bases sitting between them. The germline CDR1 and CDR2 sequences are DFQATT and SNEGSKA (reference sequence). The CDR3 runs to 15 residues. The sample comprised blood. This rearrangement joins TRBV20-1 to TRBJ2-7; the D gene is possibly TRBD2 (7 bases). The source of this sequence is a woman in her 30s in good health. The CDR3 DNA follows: TGCAGTGCCAGGGGAGCACAGCGGGGAACCTACGAGCAGTACTTC. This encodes CSARGAQRGTYEQYF.